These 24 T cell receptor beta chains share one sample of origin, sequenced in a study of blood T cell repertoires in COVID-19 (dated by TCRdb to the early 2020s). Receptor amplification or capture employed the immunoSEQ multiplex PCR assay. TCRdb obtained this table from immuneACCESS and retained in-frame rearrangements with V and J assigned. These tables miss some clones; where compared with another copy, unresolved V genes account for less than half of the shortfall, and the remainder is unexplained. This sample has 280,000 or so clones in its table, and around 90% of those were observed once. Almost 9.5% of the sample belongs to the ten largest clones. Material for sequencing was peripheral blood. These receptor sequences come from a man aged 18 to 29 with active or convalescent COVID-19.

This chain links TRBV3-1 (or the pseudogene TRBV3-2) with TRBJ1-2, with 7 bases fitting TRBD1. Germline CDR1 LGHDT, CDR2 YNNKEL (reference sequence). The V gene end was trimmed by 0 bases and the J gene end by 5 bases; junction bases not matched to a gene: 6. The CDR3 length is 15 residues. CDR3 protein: CASSQDGQAPYGYTF. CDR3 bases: TGTGCCAGCAGCCAAGATGGACAGGCCCCGTATGGCTACACCTTC.

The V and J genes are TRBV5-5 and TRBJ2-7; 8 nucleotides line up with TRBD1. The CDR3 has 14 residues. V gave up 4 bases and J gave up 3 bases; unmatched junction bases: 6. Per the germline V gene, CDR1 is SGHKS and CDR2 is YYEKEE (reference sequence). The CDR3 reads CASSLDRAGYEQYF. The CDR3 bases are TGTGCCAGCAGCCTGGACAGGGCGGGCTACGAGCAGTACTTC.

The CDR3 DNA reads TGTGCCAGCAGCGAGGGACAGAACAATCAGCCCCAGCATTTT. It is translated as CASSEGQNNQPQHF. The J gene is TRBJ1-5, the V gene TRBV7-8; 7 bases fit TRBD1. The CDR3 totals 14 residues. CDR1 and CDR2 from the germline V gene are SGHVS and FQNEAQ. J was trimmed by 3 bases and V by 5 bases; bases with no gene match: 4.

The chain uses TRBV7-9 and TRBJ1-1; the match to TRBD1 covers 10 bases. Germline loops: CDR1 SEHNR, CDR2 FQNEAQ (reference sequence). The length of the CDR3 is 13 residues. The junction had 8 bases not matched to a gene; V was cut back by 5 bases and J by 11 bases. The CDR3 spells CASSLVGTGEAFF. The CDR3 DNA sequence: TGTGCCAGCAGCCTAGTCGGGACAGGGGAGGCTTTCTTT.

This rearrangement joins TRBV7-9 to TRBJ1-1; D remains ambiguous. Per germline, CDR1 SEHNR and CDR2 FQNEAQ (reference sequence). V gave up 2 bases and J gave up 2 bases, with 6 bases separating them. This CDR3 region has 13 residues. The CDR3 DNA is TGTGCCAGCAGCTTATTTTTAAACACTGAAGCTTTCTTT. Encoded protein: CASSLFLNTEAFF. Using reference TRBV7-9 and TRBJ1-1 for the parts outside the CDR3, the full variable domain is DTGVSQNPRHKITKRGQNVTFRCDPISEHNRLYWYRQTLGQGPEFLTYFQNEAQLEKSRLLSDRFSAERPKGSFSTLEIQRTEQGDSAMYLCASSLFLNTEAFFGQGTRLTVV.

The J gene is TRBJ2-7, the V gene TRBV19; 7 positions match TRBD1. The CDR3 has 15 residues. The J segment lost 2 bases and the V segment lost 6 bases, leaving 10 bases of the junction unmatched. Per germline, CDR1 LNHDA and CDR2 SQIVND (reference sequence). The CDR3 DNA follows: TGTGCCAGTAGGGTCCGGGACAGTACAACCTACGAGCAGTACTTC. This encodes CASRVRDSTTYEQYF.

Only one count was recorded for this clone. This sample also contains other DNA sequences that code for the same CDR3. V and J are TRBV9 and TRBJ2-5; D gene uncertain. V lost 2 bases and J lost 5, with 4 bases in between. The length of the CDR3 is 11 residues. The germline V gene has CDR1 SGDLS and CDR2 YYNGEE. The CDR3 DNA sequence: TGTGCCAGCAGCGTGCGGGAGACCCAGTACTTC. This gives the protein CASSVRETQYF.

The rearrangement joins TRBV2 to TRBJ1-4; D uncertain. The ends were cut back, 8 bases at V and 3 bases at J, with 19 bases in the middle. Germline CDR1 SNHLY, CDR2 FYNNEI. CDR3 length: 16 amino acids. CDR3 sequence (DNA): TGTGCCAGCGGTGGCAGCGCTCGGTGGGCTAATGAAAAACTGTTTTTT. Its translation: CASGGSARWANEKLFF.

The CDR3 region has the DNA TGTGCCAGCAGTTACACCGGCCTGACCTCAGGTACCTCACCCCTCCACTTT. This encodes CASSYTGLTSGTSPLHF. The chain couples TRBV6-2 or TRBV6-3 to TRBJ1-6; D remains unclear. This CDR3 contains 17 residues. Trimming stripped 2 bases from V and 10 bases from J, with 21 bases between. Looked up from germline, CDR1 is MNHEY and CDR2 is SVGEGT.

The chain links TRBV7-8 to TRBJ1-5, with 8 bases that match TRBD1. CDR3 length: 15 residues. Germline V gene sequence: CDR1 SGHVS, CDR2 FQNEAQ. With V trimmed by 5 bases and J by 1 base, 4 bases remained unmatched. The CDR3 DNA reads TGTGCCAGCAGCCCCAGGACAGGGAGCAATCAGCCCCAGCATTTT. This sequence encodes CASSPRTGSNQPQHF. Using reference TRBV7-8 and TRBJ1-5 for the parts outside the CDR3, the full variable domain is GAGVSQSPRYKVAKRGQDVALRCDPISGHVSLFWYQQALGQGPEFLTYFQNEAQLDKSGLPSDRFFAERPEGSVSTLKIQRTQQEDSAVYLCASSPRTGSNQPQHFGDGTRLSIL.

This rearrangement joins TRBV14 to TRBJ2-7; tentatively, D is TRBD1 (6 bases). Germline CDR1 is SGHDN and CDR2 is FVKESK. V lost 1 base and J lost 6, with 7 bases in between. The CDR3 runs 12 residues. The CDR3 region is CASSQAGVEQYF. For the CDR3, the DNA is TGTGCCAGCAGCCAAGCAGGGGTCGAGCAGTACTTC.

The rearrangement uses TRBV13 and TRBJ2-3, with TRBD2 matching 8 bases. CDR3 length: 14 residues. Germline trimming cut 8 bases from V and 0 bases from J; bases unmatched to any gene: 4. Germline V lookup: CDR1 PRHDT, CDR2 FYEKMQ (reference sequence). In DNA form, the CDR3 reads TGTGCCAGCGCGAAGCGGGGGAGCACAGATACGCAGTATTTT. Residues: CASAKRGSTDTQYF.

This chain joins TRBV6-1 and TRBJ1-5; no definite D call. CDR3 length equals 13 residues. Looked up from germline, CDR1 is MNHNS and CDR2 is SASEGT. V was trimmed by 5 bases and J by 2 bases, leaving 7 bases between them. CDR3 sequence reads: CASSLPGNQPQHF. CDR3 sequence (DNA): TGTGCCAGCAGTCTCCCCGGCAATCAGCCCCAGCATTTT.

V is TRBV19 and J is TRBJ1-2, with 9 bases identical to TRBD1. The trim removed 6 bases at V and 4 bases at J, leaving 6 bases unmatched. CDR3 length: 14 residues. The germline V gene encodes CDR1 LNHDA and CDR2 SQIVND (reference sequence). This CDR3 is CASRPGQGAYGYTF. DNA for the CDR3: TGTGCCAGTAGACCGGGACAGGGTGCCTATGGCTACACCTTC.

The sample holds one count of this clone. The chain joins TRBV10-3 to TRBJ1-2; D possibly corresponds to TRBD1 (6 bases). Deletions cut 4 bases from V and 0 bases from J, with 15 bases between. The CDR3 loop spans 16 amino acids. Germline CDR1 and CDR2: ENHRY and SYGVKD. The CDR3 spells CAISAIGQRTNYGYTF. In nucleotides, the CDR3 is TGTGCCATCAGTGCCATTGGACAGAGAACTAACTATGGCTACACCTTC.

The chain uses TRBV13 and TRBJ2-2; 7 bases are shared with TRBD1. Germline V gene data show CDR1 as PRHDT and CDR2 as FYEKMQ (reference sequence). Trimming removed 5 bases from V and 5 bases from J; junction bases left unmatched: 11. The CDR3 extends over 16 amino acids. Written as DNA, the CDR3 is TGTGCCAGCAGCCCCGAAGGGACAGAAAAAACCGGGGAGCTGTTTTTT. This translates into CASSPEGTEKTGELFF.

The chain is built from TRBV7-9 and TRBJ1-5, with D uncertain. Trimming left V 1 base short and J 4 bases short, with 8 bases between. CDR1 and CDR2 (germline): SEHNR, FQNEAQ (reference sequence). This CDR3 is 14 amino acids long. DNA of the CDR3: TGTGCCAGCAGCTTAGATCTTAGTAATCAGCCCCAGCATTTT. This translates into CASSLDLSNQPQHF. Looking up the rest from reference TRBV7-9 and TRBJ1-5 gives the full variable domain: DTGVSQNPRHKITKRGQNVTFRCDPISEHNRLYWYRQTLGQGPEFLTYFQNEAQLEKSRLLSDRFSAERPKGSFSTLEIQRTEQGDSAMYLCASSLDLSNQPQHFGDGTRLSIL.

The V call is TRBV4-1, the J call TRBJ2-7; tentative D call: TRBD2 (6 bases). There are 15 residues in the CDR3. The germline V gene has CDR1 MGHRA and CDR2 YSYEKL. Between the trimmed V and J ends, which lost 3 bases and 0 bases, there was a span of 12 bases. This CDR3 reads CASSQGLLASYEQYF. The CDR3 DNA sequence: TGCGCCAGCAGCCAGGGACTTCTCGCCTCCTACGAGCAGTACTTC.

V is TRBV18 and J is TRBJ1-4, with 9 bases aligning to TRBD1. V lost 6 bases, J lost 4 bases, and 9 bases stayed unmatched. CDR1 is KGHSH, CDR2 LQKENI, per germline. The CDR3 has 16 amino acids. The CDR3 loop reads CASSRDRDGFNEKLFF. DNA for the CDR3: TGTGCCAGCTCCCGGGACAGGGACGGGTTTAATGAAAAACTGTTTTTT.

The DNA of the CDR3 is TGTGCCAGCAGCTTGGGACAGGGGGATGGCTACACCTTC. Translation gives CASSLGQGDGYTF. The chain combines TRBV2 with TRBJ1-2; TRBD1 matches at 11 bases. V gave up 6 bases and J gave up 6 bases; unmatched junction bases: 3. Germline V gene sequence: CDR1 SNHLY, CDR2 FYNNEI. This CDR3 contains 13 residues. Full variable domain (remainder filled in from reference TRBV2 and TRBJ1-2): EPEVTQTPSHQVTQMGQEVILRCVPISNHLYFYWYRQILGQKVEFLVSFYNNEISEKSEIFDDQFSVERPDGSNFTLKIRSTKLEDSAMYFCASSLGQGDGYTFGSGTRLTVV.

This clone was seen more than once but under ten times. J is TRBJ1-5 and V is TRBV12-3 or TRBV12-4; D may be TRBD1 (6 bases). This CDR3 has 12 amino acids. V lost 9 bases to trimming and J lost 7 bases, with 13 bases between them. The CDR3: CASCQGNQPQHF. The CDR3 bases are TGTGCCAGTTGCCAGGGGAACCAGCCCCAGCATTTT.

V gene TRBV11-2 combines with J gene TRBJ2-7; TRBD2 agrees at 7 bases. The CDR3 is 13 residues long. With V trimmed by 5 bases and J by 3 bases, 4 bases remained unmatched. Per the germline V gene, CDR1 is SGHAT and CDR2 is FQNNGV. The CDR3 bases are TGTGCCAGCAGCACAACGGGGGGCTACGAGCAGTACTTC. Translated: CASSTTGGYEQYF.

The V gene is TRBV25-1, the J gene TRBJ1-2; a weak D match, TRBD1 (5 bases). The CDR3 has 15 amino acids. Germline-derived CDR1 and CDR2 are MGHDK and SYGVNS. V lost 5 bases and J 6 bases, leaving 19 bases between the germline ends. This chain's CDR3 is CASSTRRDGENGYTF. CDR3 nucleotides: TGTGCCAGCAGTACCCGGAGGGACGGAGAAAATGGCTACACCTTC.

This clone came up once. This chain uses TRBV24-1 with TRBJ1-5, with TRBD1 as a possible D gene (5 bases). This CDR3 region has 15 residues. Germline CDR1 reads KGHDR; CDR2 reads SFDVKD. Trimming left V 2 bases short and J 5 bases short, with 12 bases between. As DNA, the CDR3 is TGTGCCACCAGTGATTCCACAGGCGGTGATCAGCCCCAGCATTTT. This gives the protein CATSDSTGGDQPQHF.